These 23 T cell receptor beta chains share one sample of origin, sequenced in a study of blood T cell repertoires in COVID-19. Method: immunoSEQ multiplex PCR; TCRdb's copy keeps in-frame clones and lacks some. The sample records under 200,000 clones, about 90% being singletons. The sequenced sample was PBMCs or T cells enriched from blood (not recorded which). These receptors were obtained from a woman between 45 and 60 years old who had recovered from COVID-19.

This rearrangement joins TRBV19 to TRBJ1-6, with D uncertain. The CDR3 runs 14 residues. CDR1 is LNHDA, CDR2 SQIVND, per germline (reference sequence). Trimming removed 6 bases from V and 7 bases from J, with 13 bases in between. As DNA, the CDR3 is TGTGCCAGTAGCCCCGGTCTACCAAATTCACCCCTCCACTTT. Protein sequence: CASSPGLPNSPLHF.

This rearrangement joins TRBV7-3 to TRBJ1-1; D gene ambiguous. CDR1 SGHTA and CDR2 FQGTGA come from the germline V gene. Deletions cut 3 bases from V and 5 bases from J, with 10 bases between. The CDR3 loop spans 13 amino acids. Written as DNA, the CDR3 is TGTGCCAGCAGCTTTGGAGGGTGGACTGAAGCTTTCTTT. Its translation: CASSFGGWTEAFF. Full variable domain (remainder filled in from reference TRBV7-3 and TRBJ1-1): GAGVSQTPSNKVTEKGKYVELRCDPISGHTALYWYRQSLGQGPEFLIYFQGTGAADDSGLPNDRFFAVRPEGSVSTLKIQRTERGDSAVYLCASSFGGWTEAFFGQGTRLTVV.

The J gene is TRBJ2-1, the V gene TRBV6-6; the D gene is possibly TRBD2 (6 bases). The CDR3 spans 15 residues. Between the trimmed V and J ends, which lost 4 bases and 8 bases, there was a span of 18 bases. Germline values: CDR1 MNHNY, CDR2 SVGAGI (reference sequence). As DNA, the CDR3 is TGTGCCAGCAGTTTAGACGGGAGAAGGTTGGATGAGCAGTTCTTC. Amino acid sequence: CASSLDGRRLDEQFF.

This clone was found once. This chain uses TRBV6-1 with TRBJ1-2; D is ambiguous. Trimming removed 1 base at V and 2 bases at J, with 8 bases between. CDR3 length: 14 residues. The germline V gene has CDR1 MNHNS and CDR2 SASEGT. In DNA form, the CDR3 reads TGTGCCAGCAGTGAAGGCGGTAAAAACTATGGCTACACCTTC. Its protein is CASSEGGKNYGYTF.

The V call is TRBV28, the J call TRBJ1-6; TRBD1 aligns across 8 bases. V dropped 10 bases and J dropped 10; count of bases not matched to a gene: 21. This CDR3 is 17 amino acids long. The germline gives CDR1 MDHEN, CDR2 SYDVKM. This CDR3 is CATLSGQDRGLGSPLHF. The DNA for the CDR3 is TGTGCCACGTTATCGGGACAGGATAGAGGGCTAGGATCACCCCTCCACTTT.

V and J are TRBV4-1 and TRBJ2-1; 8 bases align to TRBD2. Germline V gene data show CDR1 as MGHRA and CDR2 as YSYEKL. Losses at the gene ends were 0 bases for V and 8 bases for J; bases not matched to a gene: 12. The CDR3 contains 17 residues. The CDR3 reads CASSQDHGLALPDEQFF. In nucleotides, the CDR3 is TGCGCCAGCAGCCAAGATCATGGACTAGCCCTTCCCGATGAGCAGTTCTTC.

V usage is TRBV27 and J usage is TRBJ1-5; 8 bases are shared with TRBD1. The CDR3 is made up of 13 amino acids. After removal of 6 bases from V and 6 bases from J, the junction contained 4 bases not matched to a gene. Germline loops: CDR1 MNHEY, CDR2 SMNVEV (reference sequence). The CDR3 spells CASRATGVQPQHF. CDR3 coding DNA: TGTGCCAGCAGAGCGACAGGGGTTCAGCCCCAGCATTTT.

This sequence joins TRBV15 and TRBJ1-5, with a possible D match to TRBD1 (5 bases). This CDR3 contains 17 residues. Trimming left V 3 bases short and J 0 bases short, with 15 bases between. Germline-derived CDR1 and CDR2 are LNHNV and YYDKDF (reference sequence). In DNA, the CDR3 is TGTGCCACCAGCAGGGGTTACGGGGGAGGTAGCAATCAGCCCCAGCATTTT. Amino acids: CATSRGYGGGSNQPQHF.

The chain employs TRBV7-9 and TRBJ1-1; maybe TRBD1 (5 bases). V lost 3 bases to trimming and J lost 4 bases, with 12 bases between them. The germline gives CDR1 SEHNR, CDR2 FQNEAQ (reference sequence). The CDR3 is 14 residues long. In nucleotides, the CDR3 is TGTGCCAGCAGCTTGGGGGGGTCGCCCACTGAAGCTTTCTTT. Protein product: CASSLGGSPTEAFF.

The CDR3 reads CASSFDSILYNEQFF. The CDR3 DNA is TGCGCCAGCAGCTTTGACAGCATCCTCTACAATGAGCAGTTCTTC. V usage is TRBV5-1 and J usage is TRBJ2-1; tentatively, D is TRBD1 (5 bases). The CDR3 contains 15 residues. Germline assignment: CDR1 SGHRS and CDR2 YFSETQ. V shed 2 bases and J shed 3 bases, with 12 bases lying between them.

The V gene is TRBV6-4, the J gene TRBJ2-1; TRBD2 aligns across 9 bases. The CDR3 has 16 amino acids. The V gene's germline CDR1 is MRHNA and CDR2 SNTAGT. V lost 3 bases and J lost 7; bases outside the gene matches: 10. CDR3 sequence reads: CASSDGISGRGNEQFF. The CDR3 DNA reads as TGTGCCAGCAGTGATGGAATTAGCGGGAGAGGGAATGAGCAGTTCTTC.

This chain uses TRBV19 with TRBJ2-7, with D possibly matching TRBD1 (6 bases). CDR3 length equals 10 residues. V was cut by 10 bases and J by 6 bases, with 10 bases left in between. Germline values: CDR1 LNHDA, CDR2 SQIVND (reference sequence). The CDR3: CATTGIEQYF. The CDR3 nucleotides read TGTGCCACTACAGGGATCGAGCAGTACTTC.

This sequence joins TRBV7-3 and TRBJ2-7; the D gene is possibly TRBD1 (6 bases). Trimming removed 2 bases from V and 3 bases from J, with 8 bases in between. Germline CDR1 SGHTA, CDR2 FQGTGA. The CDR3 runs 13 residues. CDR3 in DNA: TGTGCCAGCAGCTTAGGGGGCCTCTACGAGCAGTACTTC. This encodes CASSLGGLYEQYF.

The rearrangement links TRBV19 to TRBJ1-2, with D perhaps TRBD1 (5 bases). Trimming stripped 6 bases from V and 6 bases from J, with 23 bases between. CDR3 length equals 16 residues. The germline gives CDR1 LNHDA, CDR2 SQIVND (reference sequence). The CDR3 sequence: CASSPRAGLKINGYTF. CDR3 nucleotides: TGTGCCAGTAGCCCTCGGGCGGGGCTTAAGATAAATGGCTACACCTTC.

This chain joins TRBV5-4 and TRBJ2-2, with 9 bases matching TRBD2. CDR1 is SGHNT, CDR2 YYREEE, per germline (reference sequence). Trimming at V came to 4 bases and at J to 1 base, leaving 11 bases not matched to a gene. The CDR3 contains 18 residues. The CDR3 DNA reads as TGTGCCAGCAGCCTAGAAATCATTAGCGGGGGGAACACCGGGGAGCTGTTTTTT. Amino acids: CASSLEIISGGNTGELFF.

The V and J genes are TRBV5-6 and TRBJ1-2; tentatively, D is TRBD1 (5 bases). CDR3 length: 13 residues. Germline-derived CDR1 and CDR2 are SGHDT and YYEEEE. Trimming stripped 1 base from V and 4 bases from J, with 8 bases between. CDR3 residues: CASSLYGGYGYTF. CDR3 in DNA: TGTGCCAGCAGCTTGTACGGGGGCTATGGCTACACCTTC.

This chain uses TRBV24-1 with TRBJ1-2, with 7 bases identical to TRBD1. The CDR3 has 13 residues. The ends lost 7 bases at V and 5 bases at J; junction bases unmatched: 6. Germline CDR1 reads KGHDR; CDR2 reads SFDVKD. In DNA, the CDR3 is TGTGCCACCAGCATCCGGGACAGTTATGGCTACACCTTC. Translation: CATSIRDSYGYTF.

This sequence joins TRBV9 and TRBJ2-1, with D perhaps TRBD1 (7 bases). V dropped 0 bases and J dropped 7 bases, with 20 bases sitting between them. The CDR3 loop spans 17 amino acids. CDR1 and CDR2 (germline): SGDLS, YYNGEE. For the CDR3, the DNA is TGTGCCAGCAGCGTAGAGGAGGGGGCGAGGTTTGGGAATGAGCAGTTCTTC. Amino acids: CASSVEEGARFGNEQFF.

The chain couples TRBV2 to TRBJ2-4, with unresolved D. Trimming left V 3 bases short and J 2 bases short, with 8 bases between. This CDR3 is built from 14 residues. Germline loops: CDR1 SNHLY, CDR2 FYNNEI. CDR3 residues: CASSEARSKNIQYF. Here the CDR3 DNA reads TGTGCCAGCAGTGAGGCCAGATCCAAAAACATTCAGTACTTC.

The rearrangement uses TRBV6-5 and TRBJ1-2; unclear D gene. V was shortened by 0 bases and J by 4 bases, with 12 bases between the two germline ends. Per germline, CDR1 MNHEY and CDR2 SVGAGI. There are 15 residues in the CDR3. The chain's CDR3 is CASSYSRFAGYGYTF. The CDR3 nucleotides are TGTGCCAGCAGTTACTCGAGGTTTGCGGGCTATGGCTACACCTTC.

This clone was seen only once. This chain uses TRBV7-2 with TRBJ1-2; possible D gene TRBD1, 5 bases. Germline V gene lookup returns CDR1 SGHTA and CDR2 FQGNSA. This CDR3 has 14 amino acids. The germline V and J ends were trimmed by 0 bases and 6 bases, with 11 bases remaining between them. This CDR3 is CASSLAQGGNGYTF. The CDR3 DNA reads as TGTGCCAGCAGCTTAGCGCAGGGCGGGAATGGCTACACCTTC.

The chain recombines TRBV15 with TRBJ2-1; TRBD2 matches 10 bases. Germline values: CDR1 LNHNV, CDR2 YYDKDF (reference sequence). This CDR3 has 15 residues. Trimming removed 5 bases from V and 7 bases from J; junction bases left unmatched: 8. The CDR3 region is CATSGPGLAFNEQFF. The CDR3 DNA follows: TGTGCCACCAGCGGTCCGGGACTAGCGTTTAATGAGCAGTTCTTC.

The CDR3 nucleotides read TGTGCCAGCAGCCCCCGGACTAGCGGGAGGGCGGGCGATGAGCAGTTCTTC. The encoded protein is CASSPRTSGRAGDEQFF. This rearrangement joins TRBV7-9 to TRBJ2-1, with 15 bases aligning to TRBD2. V dropped 5 bases and J dropped 8; count of bases not matched to a gene: 10. Germline-derived CDR1 and CDR2 are SEHNR and FQNEAQ (reference sequence). The CDR3 covers 17 residues.